Presented here are 9 T cell receptor beta chains from one specimen sequenced in a study of blood T cell repertoires in COVID-19. The protocol was immunoSEQ multiplex PCR, while the TCRdb copy is restricted to in-frame clones and leaves out a portion. The sample carries more than 85,000 clones, more than 90% recorded once. The sequencing sample was made of peripheral blood. The receptors originated from a woman between 45 and 65 years old with COVID-19, enrolled during active disease.

The table lists this clone with a few counts. The V and J genes are TRBV6-5 and TRBJ1-1, with TRBD1 as a possible D gene (6 bases). Per germline, CDR1 MNHEY and CDR2 SVGAGI. The germline V and J ends were trimmed by 4 bases and 6 bases, with 15 bases remaining between them. CDR3 length: 14 residues. CDR3 sequence reads: CASSSGEGDPEAFF. DNA of the CDR3: TGTGCCAGCAGTTCAGGGGAAGGGGATCCTGAAGCTTTCTTT.

The chain couples TRBV7-2 to TRBJ2-3, with TRBD1 matching 8 bases. Germline CDR1 is SGHTA and CDR2 is FQGNSA. The CDR3 covers 14 residues. V lost 3 bases and J lost 11; bases outside the gene matches: 10. This CDR3 is CASSFRDRPSGQYF. The CDR3 DNA sequence: TGTGCCAGCAGCTTCCGGGACAGGCCATCGGGGCAGTATTTT.

The chain has TRBV12-3 or TRBV12-4 and TRBJ2-5, with a weak D call TRBD2 (5 bases). The CDR3 extends over 13 amino acids. Trimming cost V 2 bases and J 5 bases, with 9 bases left between them. The CDR3 coding sequence is TGTGCCAGCAGTTTATTGAGAGGGGAGACCCAGTACTTC. Translation gives CASSLLRGETQYF.

This clone has a single count. The identical CDR3 is also encoded by other nucleotide sequences in the sample. The chain joins TRBV11-2 to TRBJ1-5; D not resolved. Germline V gene lookup returns CDR1 SGHAT and CDR2 FQNNGV. Trimming removed 5 bases at V and 0 bases at J, with 5 bases between. The CDR3 covers 13 residues. In nucleotides, the CDR3 is TGTGCCAGCAGCCTGTATAGCAATCAGCCCCAGCATTTT. This gives the protein CASSLYSNQPQHF.

V gene TRBV6-2 or TRBV6-3 combines with J gene TRBJ2-3; the D gene is possibly TRBD2 (5 bases). This CDR3 comprises 18 residues. Trimming cost V 0 bases and J 2 bases, with 18 bases left between them. The germline V gene has CDR1 MNHEY and CDR2 SVGEGT. CDR3 sequence: CASSYSEFTRALTDTQYF. Written as DNA, the CDR3 is TGTGCCAGCAGTTACTCGGAGTTTACTAGAGCCCTCACAGATACGCAGTATTTT.

V is TRBV11-2 and J is TRBJ2-7; 9 positions agree with TRBD2. This CDR3 has 15 amino acids. Trimming cost V 1 base and J 2 bases; bases outside gene matches: 3. The germline V gene has CDR1 SGHAT and CDR2 FQNNGV. The CDR3 reads CASSLVASGAYEQYF. The CDR3 nucleotides read TGTGCCAGCAGCTTAGTGGCTAGCGGGGCCTACGAGCAGTACTTC. Based on the CDR3 plus reference TRBV11-2 and TRBJ2-7, the full variable domain is EAGVAQSPRYKIIEKRQSVAFWCNPISGHATLYWYQQILGQGPKLLIQFQNNGVVDDSQLPKDRFSAERLKGVDSTLKIQPAKLEDSAVYLCASSLVASGAYEQYFGPGTRLTVT.

The CDR3, as DNA: TGTGCCAGCAGCCCCAGACATGCTAACTATGGCTACACCTTC. Protein: CASSPRHANYGYTF. The J gene is TRBJ1-2, the V gene TRBV7-2; D remains ambiguous. V was shortened by 5 bases and J by 0 bases, with 10 bases between the two germline ends. The CDR3 covers 14 residues. Germline CDR1 and CDR2: SGHTA and FQGNSA.

The V gene is TRBV27, the J gene TRBJ2-4, with a weak D call TRBD1 (6 bases). The CDR3 loop spans 14 amino acids. Germline lookup yields CDR1 MNHEY and CDR2 SMNVEV (reference sequence). Trimming took 2 bases from V and 3 from J, leaving 8 bases between them. CDR3 sequence: CASSLGGGKNIQYF. The CDR3 coding sequence is TGTGCCAGCAGTTTAGGGGGCGGCAAAAACATTCAGTACTTC.

The V gene is TRBV24-1, the J gene TRBJ2-2, with 10 bases identical to TRBD1. The CDR3 is 15 amino acids. V lost 7 bases, J lost 2 bases, and 3 bases stayed unmatched. Germline loops: CDR1 KGHDR, CDR2 SFDVKD. CDR3 DNA sequence: TGTGCCACCAGCGGGGACAGGGGCAACACCGGGGAGCTGTTTTTT. Its protein product is CATSGDRGNTGELFF.